This T cell receptor beta chain was sequenced in a study of T cell responses to AZD1222 COVID-19 vaccine. Study-wide results and limits: Repertoire sampling happened only post peak T cell response. Baseline seropositives among AZD1222 recipients totaled only 5 to 7. Increases in Spike-specific TCR breadth and depth were seen after two AZD1222 doses.

Clones were sequenced by immunoSEQ multiplex PCR, and TCRdb holds only the in-frame ones, with some missing. Of about 160,000 clones listed, 75% to 95% were seen once; the top ten hold about 3.3%. As concerns this clone: Its target is unknown.

V shed 7 bases and J shed 2 bases, with 10 bases lying between them. There are 13 residues in the CDR3. Germline values: CDR1 KGHDR, CDR2 SFDVKD. The sequences come from peripheral blood, collected 28 days after the second AZD1222 dose. The receptor's source is an adult who received the AZD1222 COVID-19 vaccine. The chain couples TRBV24-1 to TRBJ1-1; possible D gene TRBD1, 5 bases. CDR3 in DNA: TGTGCCACCAGACAGGCGATCAACACTGAAGCTTTCTTT. It translates to CATRQAINTEAFF.